This TCR beta chain originates from a study of CD8+CD57+ T cells in acquired aplastic anemia. Study-wide background: Mean DNA quantity obtained from sorted CD4+ and CD8+ cells was 2.5 to 4 ug.

V was trimmed by 7 bases and J by 6 bases, leaving 21 bases between them. CDR1 LGHDT and CDR2 YNNKEL come from the germline V gene (reference sequence). The CDR3 spans 15 residues. For sequencing, patients were chosen who had shown expansion of CD8+CD57+ cells by flow cytometry. Profiling of TCR beta VDJ combinations and CDR3 sequences used genomic DNA as template. TCRdb used MiXCR to reprocess the reads, holding one entry per CDR3 protein. The table has approximately 59,000 distinct CDR3 sequences, just over 55% seen once. This sequence was found in a human donor with aplastic anemia. J is TRBJ1-2 and V is TRBV3-1; D is undetermined. Material: sorted CD4+, CD8+, or CD8+CD57+ T cells (not recorded which) from PBMCs. The chain's CDR3 is CASTPRRVVGDGYTF. DNA of the CDR3: TGTGCCAGCACCCCGAGGAGGGTCGTTGGGGATGGCTACACCTTC.